The source of this T cell receptor beta chain is a study of blood T cell repertoires in COVID-19. Study summary: Acute and convalescent COVID-19 samples came from the United States, Italy and Spain.

Researchers sorted participants into cohorts using their self-reported clinical history. With 4 bases clipped from V and 7 bases from J, the junction kept 3 bases outside the gene matches. This CDR3 has 14 amino acids. CDR1 is LNHDA and CDR2 is SQIVND in the germline V gene (reference sequence). In the original processing: Estimation of nucleated cell counts was performed using reference gene primer amplification. Using immunoSEQ multiplex PCR, the repertoire was profiled, and TCRdb retains in-frame clones only, with some absent. V and J calls and clone size are copied from that table; D and trimming were computed from the DNA. The repertoire holds a few hundred thousand clones, with under 90% as singletons.

The genes are TRBV19 and TRBJ1-4; 10 bases map to TRBD1. Sequencing was performed on PBMCs or T cells enriched from blood (not recorded which). The sequence came from a man younger than 45 with acute COVID-19. The CDR3 reads CASSRTGGPEKLFF. Here the CDR3 DNA reads TGTGCCAGTAGTAGGACAGGGGGTCCTGAAAAACTGTTTTTT.